These 4 T cell receptor beta chains share one sample of origin, sequenced in a study of shared clonotypes between healthy human individuals. Measured with immunoSEQ multiplex PCR; TCRdb has only the in-frame clones, and not every one. The profile shows roughly 2,300,000 clones, roughly 92% of them singletons. The specimen was naive CD4+ T cells from PBMCs. Subset meaning: CD45RA+ positively selected. These receptors all come from a man in his late teens or twenties in good health. Some clones in this sample may be carry-over from other donors' samples.

The rearrangement joins TRBV5-6 to TRBJ2-7; the match to TRBD1 covers 7 bases. Germline V gene lookup returns CDR1 SGHDT and CDR2 YYEEEE. V shed 4 bases and J 2 bases; nucleotides not matched to a gene: 9. This CDR3 contains 15 residues. The CDR3 loop reads CASSPGQNFPYEQYF. For the CDR3, the DNA is TGTGCCAGCAGCCCGGGACAGAACTTTCCCTACGAGCAGTACTTC.

This rearrangement joins TRBV7-9 to TRBJ1-1; TRBD1 is a possible D gene (5 bases). Germline loops: CDR1 SEHNR, CDR2 FQNEAQ (reference sequence). This CDR3 contains 15 residues. The germline V and J ends were trimmed by 5 bases and 1 base, with 14 bases remaining between them. CDR3 protein: CASSPLTGENTEAFF. The CDR3 DNA is TGTGCCAGCAGCCCACTAACAGGAGAGAACACTGAAGCTTTCTTT.

V is TRBV7-9 and J is TRBJ1-1; the D is unclear. Germline V gives CDR1 SEHNR, CDR2 FQNEAQ (reference sequence). Trimming cost V 5 bases and J 3 bases, with 10 bases left between them. There are 13 residues in the CDR3. CDR3 DNA sequence: TGTGCCAGCAGCGTAAATCCTCACACTGAAGCTTTCTTT. Its translation: CASSVNPHTEAFF.

The rearrangement joins TRBV6-7 to TRBJ2-5, with D possibly matching TRBD2 (6 bases). TRBV6-7 is filed as an ORF, its function uncertain. The CDR3 totals 14 residues. The ends were cut back, 6 bases at V and 7 bases at J, with 18 bases in the middle. The CDR3 here is CASSPGLALGTQYF. The CDR3 DNA reads as TGTGCCAGCAGCCCCGGGCTAGCGTTAGGGACCCAGTACTTC.